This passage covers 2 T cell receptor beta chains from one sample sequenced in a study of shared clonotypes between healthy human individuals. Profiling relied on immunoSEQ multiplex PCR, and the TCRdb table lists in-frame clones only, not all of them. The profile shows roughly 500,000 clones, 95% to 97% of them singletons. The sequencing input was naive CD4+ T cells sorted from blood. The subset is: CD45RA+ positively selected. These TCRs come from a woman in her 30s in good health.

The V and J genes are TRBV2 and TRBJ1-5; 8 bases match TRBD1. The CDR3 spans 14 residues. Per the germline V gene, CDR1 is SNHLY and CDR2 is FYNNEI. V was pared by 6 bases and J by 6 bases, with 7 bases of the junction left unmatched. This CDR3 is CASRVQGASQPQHF. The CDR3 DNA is TGTGCCAGCAGGGTTCAGGGGGCAAGTCAGCCCCAGCATTTT.

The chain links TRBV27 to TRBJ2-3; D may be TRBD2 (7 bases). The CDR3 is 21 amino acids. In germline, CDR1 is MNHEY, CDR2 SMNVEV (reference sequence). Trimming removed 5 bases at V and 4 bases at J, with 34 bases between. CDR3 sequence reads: CASSHSRGGAQARGPPDTQYF. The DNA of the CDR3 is TGTGCCAGCAGTCACTCTAGAGGGGGGGCGCAGGCTAGAGGACCACCAGATACGCAGTATTTT.